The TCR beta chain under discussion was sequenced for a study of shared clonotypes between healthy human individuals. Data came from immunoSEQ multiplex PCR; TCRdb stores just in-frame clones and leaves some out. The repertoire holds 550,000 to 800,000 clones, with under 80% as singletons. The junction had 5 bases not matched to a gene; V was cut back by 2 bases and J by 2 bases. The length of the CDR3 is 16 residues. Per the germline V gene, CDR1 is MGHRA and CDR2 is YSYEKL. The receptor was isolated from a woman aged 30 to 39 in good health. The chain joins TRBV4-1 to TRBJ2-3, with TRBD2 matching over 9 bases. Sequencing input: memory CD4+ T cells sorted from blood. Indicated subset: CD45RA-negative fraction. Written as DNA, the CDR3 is TGCGCCAGCAGCCAAACTAGCGGGCTATTCACAGATACGCAGTATTTT. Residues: CASSQTSGLFTDTQYF.